This T cell receptor (beta chain) was identified during a study of CD8 T cells in ankylosing spondylitis. Regarding the study as a whole: What appeared characteristic of ankylosing spondylitis blood was a TCR beta motif of eight highly homologous variants.

TCRdb ran MiXCR on the 5' RACE reads and lists one entry per CDR3 protein. The sample comprises 500,000 to 650,000 distinct CDR3 sequences, less than 6% of which are singletons, and under 4.5% rests with the top ten. As to this clonotype: What it binds is unknown.

V dropped 6 bases and J dropped 4; count of bases not matched to a gene: 8. The CDR3 has 15 residues. Looked up from germline, CDR1 is MNHEY and CDR2 is SVGEGT. The clonotype originates from a male donor with ankylosing spondylitis. Material: blood, either unsorted or a sorted T cell fraction (not recorded which). V gene TRBV6-2 or TRBV6-3 combines with J gene TRBJ2-4; TRBD2 agrees at 8 bases. CDR3 in amino acids: CASSPGIAGKNIQYF. The CDR3, as DNA: TGTGCCAGCAGCCCCGGGATAGCGGGGAAAAACATTCAGTACTTC.